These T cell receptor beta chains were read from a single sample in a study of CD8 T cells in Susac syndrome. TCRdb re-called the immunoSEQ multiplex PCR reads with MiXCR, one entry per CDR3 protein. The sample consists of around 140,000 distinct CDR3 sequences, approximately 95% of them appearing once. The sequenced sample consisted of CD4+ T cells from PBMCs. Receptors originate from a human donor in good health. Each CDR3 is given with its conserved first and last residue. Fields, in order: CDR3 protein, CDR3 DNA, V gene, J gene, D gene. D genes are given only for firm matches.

CDR3aa: CASSPGDRVKTDTQYF; CDR3nt: TGTGCCAGCTCACCAGGGGACAGGGTAAAGACAGATACGCAGTATTTT; v_gene: TRBV18; j_gene: TRBJ2-3; d_gene: TRBD1
CDR3aa: CSARAGLAASTDTQYF; CDR3nt: TGCAGTGCTAGGGCGGGACTAGCGGCTAGCACAGATACGCAGTATTTT; v_gene: TRBV20-1; j_gene: TRBJ2-3; d_gene: TRBD2
CDR3aa: CASSLNFAGYTEAFF; CDR3nt: TGTGCCAGCAGCTTAAATTTCGCAGGGTACACTGAAGCTTTCTTT; v_gene: TRBV11-2; j_gene: TRBJ1-1; d_gene: .
CDR3aa: CSVESTPSTDTQYF; CDR3nt: TGCAGCGTTGAATCGACACCGAGCACAGATACGCAGTATTTT; v_gene: TRBV29-1; j_gene: TRBJ2-3; d_gene: .
CDR3aa: CATQGAEETQYF; CDR3nt: TGTGCCACCCAGGGGGCGGAGGAGACCCAGTACTTC; v_gene: TRBV24-1; j_gene: TRBJ2-5; d_gene: TRBD1
CDR3aa: CASSYTGLPQNIQYF; CDR3nt: TGTGCCAGCAGTTATACGGGACTACCTCAAAACATTCAGTACTTC; v_gene: TRBV28; j_gene: TRBJ2-4; d_gene: TRBD2
CDR3aa: CSARGGDRAYGYTF; CDR3nt: TGCAGTGCTAGAGGGGGGGACAGAGCTTATGGCTACACCTTC; v_gene: TRBV20-1; j_gene: TRBJ1-2; d_gene: TRBD1
CDR3aa: CASEDSGETQYF; CDR3nt: TGTGCCAGTGAGGATTCCGGAGAGACCCAGTACTTC; v_gene: TRBV2; j_gene: TRBJ2-5; d_gene: .
CDR3aa: CASVLGRTVGNEQFF; CDR3nt: TGTGCCAGCGTACTCGGAAGGACAGTGGGCAATGAGCAGTTCTTC; v_gene: TRBV12-3/TRBV12-4; j_gene: TRBJ2-1; d_gene: .
CDR3aa: CASSTKGNRRAYNEQFF; CDR3nt: TGTGCCAGCAGTACAAAGGGGAATAGGAGGGCATACAATGAGCAGTTCTTC; v_gene: TRBV6-1; j_gene: TRBJ2-1; d_gene: .
CDR3aa: CASSIAQGGMDNEQFF; CDR3nt: TGTGCCAGTAGTATAGCGCAAGGGGGAATGGACAATGAGCAGTTCTTC; v_gene: TRBV19; j_gene: TRBJ2-1; d_gene: .
CDR3aa: CASSLGGTSGRNEQFF; CDR3nt: TGTGCCAGCAGCTTAGGCGGGACTAGCGGGAGGAATGAGCAGTTCTTC; v_gene: TRBV11-2; j_gene: TRBJ2-1; d_gene: TRBD2
CDR3aa: CASSLALAGEGYEQYF; CDR3nt: TGTGCCAGCAGCTTAGCCCTAGCGGGAGAGGGTTACGAGCAGTACTTC; v_gene: TRBV7-9; j_gene: TRBJ2-7; d_gene: TRBD2